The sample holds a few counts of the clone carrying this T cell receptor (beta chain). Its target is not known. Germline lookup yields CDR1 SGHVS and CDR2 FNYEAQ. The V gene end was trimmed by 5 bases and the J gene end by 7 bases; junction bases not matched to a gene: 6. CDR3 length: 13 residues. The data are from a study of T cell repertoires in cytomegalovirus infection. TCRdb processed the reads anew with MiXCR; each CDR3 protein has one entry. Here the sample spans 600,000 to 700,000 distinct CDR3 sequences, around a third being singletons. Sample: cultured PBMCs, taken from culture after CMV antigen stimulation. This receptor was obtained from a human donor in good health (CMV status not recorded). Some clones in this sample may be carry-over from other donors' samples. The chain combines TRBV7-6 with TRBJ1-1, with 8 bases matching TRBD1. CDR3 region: CASSLGQDGEAFF. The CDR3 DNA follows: TGTGCCAGCAGCCTGGGACAGGACGGTGAAGCTTTCTTT.